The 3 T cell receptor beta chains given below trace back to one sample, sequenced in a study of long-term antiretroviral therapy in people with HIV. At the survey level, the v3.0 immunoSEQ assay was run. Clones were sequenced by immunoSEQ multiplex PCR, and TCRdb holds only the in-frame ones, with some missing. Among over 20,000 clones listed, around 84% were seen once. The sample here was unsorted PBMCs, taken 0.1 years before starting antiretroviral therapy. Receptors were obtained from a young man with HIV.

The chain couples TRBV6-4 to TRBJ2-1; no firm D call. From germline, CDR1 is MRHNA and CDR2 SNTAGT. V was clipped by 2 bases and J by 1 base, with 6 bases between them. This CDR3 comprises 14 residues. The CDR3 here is CASSDGESYNEQFF. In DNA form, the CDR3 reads TGTGCCAGCAGTGACGGGGAATCCTACAATGAGCAGTTCTTC.

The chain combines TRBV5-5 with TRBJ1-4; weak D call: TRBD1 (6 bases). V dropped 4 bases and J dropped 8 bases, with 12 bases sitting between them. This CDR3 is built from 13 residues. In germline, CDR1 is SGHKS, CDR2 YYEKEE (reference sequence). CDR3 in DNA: TGTGCCAGCAGCGCTACAGGGCTGGAAAAACTGTTTTTT. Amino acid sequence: CASSATGLEKLFF.

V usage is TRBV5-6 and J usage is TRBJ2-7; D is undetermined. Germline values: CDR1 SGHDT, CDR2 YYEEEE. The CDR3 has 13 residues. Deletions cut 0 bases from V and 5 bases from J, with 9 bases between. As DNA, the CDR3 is TGTGCCAGCAGCTTGGGGTCTACGCACGAGCAGTACTTC. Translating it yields CASSLGSTHEQYF.